This T cell receptor beta chain was found in a study of T-cell memory formation after mild COVID-19. TCRdb reprocessed the 5' RACE reads with MiXCR, giving one entry per CDR3 protein. Of 150,000 to 200,000 distinct CDR3 sequences detected, 9.5% to 13% appear once; the ten largest clones hold roughly 3.8%. The CDR3 totals 17 residues. V shed 0 bases, J shed 1 base, and the junction held 7 bases outside the gene matches. Germline-derived CDR1 and CDR2 are MNHEY and SVGAGI. Ten or more counts support this clonotype. The chain uses TRBV6-5 and TRBJ2-5; 8 nucleotides agree with TRBD2. This clonotype originated in a young man who had mild COVID-19 (a few samples of this study predate the infection). Cell type and time point are not known. The sample comprised PBMCs or a T cell subset sorted from them (not recorded which). CDR3 protein: CASSYSGLAGLQETQYF. CDR3 nucleotides: TGTGCCAGCAGTTACTCGGGGCTAGCGGGCCTCCAAGAGACCCAGTACTTC.